These 27 T cell receptor beta chains came from one sample sequenced in a study of shared clonotypes between healthy human individuals. In the naive CD8 group, cells lacked CD45RO and were positively selected for CCR7, so terminally differentiated effector memory CD45RA+ cells were left out. Sequenced by immunoSEQ multiplex PCR; TCRdb stores in-frame clones only, minus some. Of 1.5 million to 2.5 million clones in the sample, approximately 94% are singletons; the top ten hold 1% to 1.5%. Material for sequencing was naive CD8+ T cells sorted from blood. The receptors come from a man between 18 and 35 years old in good health.

The chain has TRBV4-3 and TRBJ2-5, with 7 bases lining up with TRBD2. Trimming cost V 3 bases and J 2 bases; bases outside gene matches: 15. In germline, CDR1 is LGHNA, CDR2 YSLEER. This CDR3 has 18 residues. The CDR3 DNA reads as TGCGCCAGCAGCCATACATGGAGCGGGGCGGGCAGACAAGAGACCCAGTACTTC. It translates to CASSHTWSGAGRQETQYF.

The V gene is TRBV2, the J gene TRBJ2-5; 14 bases are shared with TRBD2. Trimming at V came to 0 bases and at J to 0 bases, leaving 9 bases not matched to a gene. The CDR3 is made up of 20 amino acids. From germline, CDR1 is SNHLY and CDR2 FYNNEI. CDR3 protein: CASSEAGTSGGDIYQETQYF. Written as DNA, the CDR3 is TGTGCCAGCAGTGAAGCCGGGACTAGCGGGGGAGACATATACCAAGAGACCCAGTACTTC.

The chain links TRBV5-8 to TRBJ2-5; 7 bases match TRBD2. Per the germline V gene, CDR1 is SGHTS and CDR2 is YDEGEE. The CDR3 consists of 15 residues. V shed 0 bases, J shed 1 base, and the junction held 3 bases outside the gene matches. CDR3 protein: CASSLGAGSQETQYF. The CDR3 nucleotides are TGTGCCAGCAGCTTGGGAGCGGGGTCCCAAGAGACCCAGTACTTC.

The genes are TRBV18 and TRBJ2-7; 8 nucleotides line up with TRBD1. Per germline, CDR1 KGHSH and CDR2 LQKENI. With V trimmed by 3 bases and J by 5 bases, 6 bases remained unmatched. This CDR3 is built from 14 residues. The CDR3 here is CASSPVDRVHEQYF. The CDR3 DNA follows: TGTGCCAGCTCACCGGTGGACAGGGTCCACGAGCAGTACTTC.

The J gene is TRBJ1-1, the V gene TRBV27, with 9 positions matching TRBD1. Per germline, CDR1 MNHEY and CDR2 SMNVEV (reference sequence). The CDR3 covers 14 residues. Trimming cost V 5 bases and J 4 bases; bases outside gene matches: 5. In DNA form, the CDR3 reads TGTGCCAGCAGTCCACACAGGGGGCCCACTGAAGCTTTCTTT. This codes for CASSPHRGPTEAFF.

The CDR3 nucleotides are TGTGCCAGCAGTGAAGCGCCCCCACCCCTTACCGGAGCCAATGAGCAGTTCTTC. Translating it yields CASSEAPPPLTGANEQFF. This sequence joins TRBV6-1 and TRBJ2-1; no reliable D call. The V end lost 0 bases, the J end lost 6 bases, and 21 bases lay between the germline ends. This CDR3 has 18 amino acids. Germline V gives CDR1 MNHNS, CDR2 SASEGT.

The CDR3 bases are TGTGCCAGCTCACCTTCATTTGGTAATTCAGGGGGGTACGAGCAGTACTTC. It codes for CASSPSFGNSGGYEQYF. The chain is built from TRBV18 and TRBJ2-7, with D maybe TRBD1 (7 bases). This CDR3 has 17 amino acids. CDR1 and CDR2 from the germline V gene are KGHSH and LQKENI. The V and J ends lost 3 bases and 4 bases respectively, with 22 bases between them.

This chain connects TRBV7-3 to TRBJ2-2; no clear D gene. The CDR3 sequence is 14 residues long. Trimming took 1 base from V and 5 from J, leaving 8 bases between them. CDR1 and CDR2 from the germline V gene are SGHTA and FQGTGA. CDR3 in DNA: TGTGCCAGCAGCTTAAAACCTTGGACCGGGGAGCTGTTTTTT. This gives the protein CASSLKPWTGELFF.

The genes are TRBV6-6 and TRBJ1-5; D uncertain. V was clipped by 5 bases and J by 3 bases, with 14 bases between them. The germline V gene encodes CDR1 MNHNY and CDR2 SVGAGI (reference sequence). This CDR3 contains 15 residues. The CDR3 reads CASSPTTVYNQPQHF. DNA for the CDR3: TGTGCCAGCAGTCCTACGACGGTTTACAATCAGCCCCAGCATTTT.

The chain combines TRBV6-5 with TRBJ2-7; 8 bases agree with TRBD1. V lost 8 bases, J lost 1 base, and 1 base stayed unmatched. The germline V gene has CDR1 MNHEY and CDR2 SVGAGI. This CDR3 spans 12 amino acids. The CDR3 protein is CASGQGSYEQYF. In DNA form, the CDR3 reads TGTGCCAGCGGACAGGGTTCCTACGAGCAGTACTTC.

The chain recombines TRBV5-6 with TRBJ1-1; D not certain. The CDR3 runs to 13 residues. Germline CDR1 and CDR2: SGHDT and YYEEEE. V lost 0 bases and J 4 bases, leaving 7 bases between the germline ends. The CDR3 sequence: CASSLGASTEAFF. The CDR3 nucleotides are TGTGCCAGCAGCTTGGGAGCCAGCACTGAAGCTTTCTTT.

The rearrangement uses TRBV5-6 and TRBJ2-7; TRBD1 is a possible D gene (6 bases). The CDR3 is 14 amino acids. Trimming removed 3 bases from V and 3 bases from J, with 13 bases in between. Per the germline V gene, CDR1 is SGHDT and CDR2 is YYEEEE. CDR3 loop: CASSSTGTIYEQYF. Here the CDR3 DNA reads TGTGCCAGCAGCTCAACCGGGACAATCTACGAGCAGTACTTC. Complete variable domain (other parts from reference TRBV5-6 and TRBJ2-7): DAGVTQSPTHLIKTRGQQVTLRCSPKSGHDTVSWYQQALGQGPQFIFQYYEEEERQRGNFPDRFSGHQFPNYSSELNVNALLLGDSALYLCASSSTGTIYEQYFGPGTRLTVT.

The V call is TRBV7-3, the J call TRBJ1-5; 7 bases match TRBD1. CDR1 is SGHTA and CDR2 is FQGTGA in the germline V gene. V was pared by 1 base and J by 2 bases, with 5 bases of the junction left unmatched. CDR3 length equals 16 residues. The CDR3 DNA sequence: TGTGCCAGCAGCTTAAGCCGACAGGGTGGCAATCAGCCCCAGCATTTT. Translated, it gives CASSLSRQGGNQPQHF.

The chain carries TRBV5-1 and TRBJ2-3; TRBD2 matches 10 bases. This CDR3 comprises 15 residues. The V gene end was trimmed by 4 bases and the J gene end by 6 bases; junction bases not matched to a gene: 8. In germline, CDR1 is SGHRS, CDR2 YFSETQ. This CDR3 reads CASSLERGGLDTQYF. The CDR3 DNA reads TGCGCCAGCAGCCTAGAGCGGGGGGGCCTTGATACGCAGTATTTT.

The V call is TRBV7-3, the J call TRBJ2-5; a weak D match, TRBD2 (5 bases). From germline, CDR1 is SGHTA and CDR2 FQGTGA. The CDR3 is 13 residues long. The V and J ends lost 5 bases and 5 bases respectively, with 12 bases between them. CDR3 sequence reads: CASSKTSLETQYF. CDR3 in DNA: TGTGCCAGCAGCAAAACTAGTTTGGAGACCCAGTACTTC. Together with reference TRBV7-3 and TRBJ2-5, the CDR3 gives the full variable domain: GAGVSQTPSNKVTEKGKYVELRCDPISGHTALYWYRQSLGQGPEFLIYFQGTGAADDSGLPNDRFFAVRPEGSVSTLKIQRTERGDSAVYLCASSKTSLETQYFGPGTRLLVL.

This clone appeared a single time. The gene calls are TRBV30 and TRBJ1-5, with 7 bases lining up with TRBD1. CDR1 and CDR2 (germline): GTSNPN, SVGIG (reference sequence). This CDR3 contains 13 residues. CDR3 residues: CAFQGEGNQPQHF. CDR3 nucleotides: TGTGCTTTTCAGGGGGAAGGCAATCAGCCCCAGCATTTT. The full variable domain, completed using reference TRBV30 and TRBJ1-5, is SQTIHQWPATLVQPVGSPLSLECTVEGTSNPNLYWYRQAAGRGLQLLFYSVGIGQISSEVPQNLSASRPQDRQFILSSKKLLLSDSGFYLCAFQGEGNQPQHFGDGTRLSIL.

The CDR3 protein is CAWSLQGAFLYNEQFF. CDR3 sequence (DNA): TGTGCCTGGAGTCTCCAGGGGGCTTTCCTCTACAATGAGCAGTTCTTC. The chain couples TRBV30 to TRBJ2-1, with 8 bases matching TRBD1. Looked up from germline, CDR1 is GTSNPN and CDR2 is SVGIG (reference sequence). The CDR3 is 16 residues long. V was clipped by 2 bases and J by 3 bases; unmatched bases: 9.

The rearrangement uses TRBV29-1 and TRBJ2-2; either TRBD1 or TRBD2 may fit D (5 bases each). V was clipped by 4 bases and J by 3 bases, with 15 bases between them. In germline, CDR1 is SQVTM, CDR2 ANQGSEA. CDR3 size: 15 residues. CDR3 nucleotides: TGCAGCGTTGCCCCCCGGGGCAGCTACACCGGGGAGCTGTTTTTT. Protein sequence: CSVAPRGSYTGELFF.

The chain is built from TRBV4-1 and TRBJ1-4; a weak D match, TRBD1 (5 bases). Trimming pared 0 bases from V and 8 bases from J, leaving 16 bases between. In germline, CDR1 is MGHRA, CDR2 YSYEKL. This CDR3 contains 16 residues. The CDR3 is CASSQDFQGEWEKLFF. CDR3 bases: TGCGCCAGCAGCCAAGATTTTCAGGGCGAGTGGGAAAAACTGTTTTTT.

The J gene is TRBJ2-6, the V gene TRBV5-1; no clear D. Per germline, CDR1 SGHRS and CDR2 YFSETQ. This CDR3 comprises 15 residues. The ends were cut back, 4 bases at V and 0 bases at J, with 8 bases in the middle. CDR3 loop: CASSVVLSGANVLTF. CDR3 coding DNA: TGCGCCAGCAGCGTCGTGCTCTCTGGGGCCAACGTCCTGACTTTC.

The chain is built from TRBV28 and TRBJ1-2, with 7 bases matching TRBD1. The CDR3 contains 15 residues. The V gene's germline CDR1 is MDHEN and CDR2 SYDVKM. The V and J ends lost 5 bases and 0 bases, in that order; junction bases with no gene match: 6. CDR3 loop: CASSPGDSTNYGYTF. Written as DNA, the CDR3 is TGTGCCAGCAGTCCAGGGGACAGCACTAACTATGGCTACACCTTC.

The genes are TRBV9 and TRBJ2-7; D is perhaps TRBD2 (6 bases). Germline values: CDR1 SGDLS, CDR2 YYNGEE. This CDR3 has 14 amino acids. Trimming removed 0 bases at V and 6 bases at J, with 13 bases between. CDR3 sequence reads: CASSVAGASSEQYF. CDR3 DNA: TGTGCCAGCAGCGTAGCGGGAGCCTCGAGCGAGCAGTACTTC.

The rearrangement joins TRBV13 to TRBJ2-5, with D perhaps matching TRBD1 (5 bases). The V end was cut by 5 bases, the J end by 4 bases, with 20 bases between. Germline V gene sequence: CDR1 PRHDT, CDR2 FYEKMQ (reference sequence). The CDR3 covers 16 residues. CDR3 in amino acids: CASSITRVPMRETQYF. The CDR3 nucleotides are TGTGCCAGCAGCATAACCAGGGTGCCGATGCGAGAGACCCAGTACTTC.

This chain connects TRBV7-8 to TRBJ2-7; 9 bases fit TRBD1. Germline V gene data show CDR1 as SGHVS and CDR2 as FQNEAQ. This CDR3 comprises 14 residues. V was pared by 0 bases and J by 4 bases, with 1 base of the junction left unmatched. The CDR3 DNA is TGTGCCAGCAGCTTAGCGGGACAGGGTTACGAGCAGTACTTC. Protein sequence: CASSLAGQGYEQYF. Full variable domain (missing parts from reference TRBV7-8 and TRBJ2-7): GAGVSQSPRYKVAKRGQDVALRCDPISGHVSLFWYQQALGQGPEFLTYFQNEAQLDKSGLPSDRFFAERPEGSVSTLKIQRTQQEDSAVYLCASSLAGQGYEQYFGPGTRLTVT.

This rearrangement joins TRBV5-1 to TRBJ1-2, with TRBD1 identical over 10 bases. The CDR3 is made up of 14 amino acids. Germline trimming cut 0 bases from V and 6 bases from J; bases unmatched to any gene: 2. Germline V gives CDR1 SGHRS, CDR2 YFSETQ. CDR3 in amino acids: CASSLETGGDGYTF. DNA for the CDR3: TGCGCCAGCAGCTTGGAGACAGGGGGCGATGGCTACACCTTC.

V and J are TRBV18 and TRBJ1-4; D is ambiguous. This CDR3 contains 12 residues. V was shortened by 3 bases and J by 11 bases, with 10 bases between the two germline ends. Germline CDR1 reads KGHSH; CDR2 reads LQKENI. DNA for the CDR3: TGTGCCAGCTCACCGGATGACTGGAAACTGTTTTTT. Translated, it gives CASSPDDWKLFF.

This chain uses TRBV28 with TRBJ1-2; possible D gene TRBD1, 5 bases. The length of the CDR3 is 15 residues. CDR1 and CDR2 from the germline V gene are MDHEN and SYDVKM. Trimming stripped 2 bases from V and 5 bases from J, with 15 bases between. The CDR3 region is CASSLLDSSRYGYTF. CDR3 bases: TGTGCCAGCAGTTTACTAGACAGCTCGAGGTATGGCTACACCTTC.